Sequencing of this T cell receptor beta chain was carried out in a study of blood T cell repertoires in COVID-19 (dated by TCRdb to 2018 to 2020). Background on the whole study: Samples from collaborators originated in the United States, Italy and Spain and spanned both the acute and convalescent phases of COVID-19. The sample metadata nearly always contained a de-identified subject ID, COVID-19 status, age in years and sex. Where HLA class I and class II types were available, the types were taken from metadata supplied by the sample provider, not from assay-based typing. Subjects who had been exposed to COVID-19, were actively infected with it, or had recovered from it provided the deeply sampled blood TCRbeta repertoires that made up the dataset. Samples were obtained from the ongoing ImmuneRACE study (first 160 participants) and from some 1,200 subjects provided by 6 global collaborators. The prospective study material was composed of cDNA or gDNA derived from T cells, B-cell-depleted T cells, or PBMCs. The repertoires were released in a freely available public database meant as a resource for research on the immune response to SARS-CoV-2. General conclusions and limits of the study: The amount of clinical and demographic metadata varied by source and participant and was provided uncurated.

As regards this clone: Its specific antigen is unknown. Base quality data are lacking; no much larger clone is found one base away.

Each collaborating institution followed its own protocols to collect whole blood in K2EDTA tubes. Collaborator samples were shipped for TCRbeta analysis as frozen whole blood, isolated PBMCs, or DNA extracted from either sample type. TCRbeta CDR3 regions were amplified from genomic DNA by means of the immunoSEQ Assay, a bias-controlled multiplex PCR. Under the source paper's analysis protocol: Within the assay, amplification of reference gene primers was used to estimate how many nucleated cells each sample contained. To quantify the absolute abundance of each unique TCRbeta CDR3 rearrangement, sequence reads were collapsed and filtered. For each sample, productive Simpson clonality was calculated as the square root of Simpson's diversity index across productive rearrangements. Entries here come from immuneACCESS through TCRdb and include only in-frame sequences with V and J called. Some clones fail to appear in such tables; in the studies checked, an unresolved V gene covers under half of the shortfall, and the cause of the remainder is unknown. For V, J and clone size, that table is used; D and trimming come from the DNA. The sample includes approximately 72,000 clones, with almost 85% observed a single time. The top ten clones comprise about 10% of the sample.

The CDR3 runs 15 amino acids, cysteine and phenylalanine included. The CDR3 DNA has 45 bases and is translated from base 1. Reading the germline V gene (reference sequence) gives CDR1 LGHDT and CDR2 YNNKEL. Deletion took 11 bases off V and 5 bases off J, with a span of 25 bases between the germline ends. The TCR sequence derives from a man aged 45-60 years with active COVID-19. Recombination connected TRBV3-1 (or the pseudogene TRBV3-2) to TRBJ2-7, and perhaps TRBD1 as D gene, on 7 matching bases. The sequencing sample was made of peripheral blood. The CDR3 loop reads CAVCPFRGVFNEQYF. The DNA sequence reads TGTGCCGTATGCCCTTTCAGGGGGGTTTTCAACGAGCAGTACTTC.